The 25 T cell receptor beta chains in this list originate from one sample, sequenced in a study of ipilimumab plus nivolumab after autologous stem cell transplantation. The repertoire was sequenced with immunoSEQ multiplex PCR; TCRdb's copy has only in-frame clones and lacks some. The repertoire holds some 40,000 clones, with about 91% as singletons. Sequencing was performed on PBMCs, taken in a trial of ipilimumab plus nivolumab as post-transplant consolidation. Receptor source: a male donor with multiple myeloma.

This chain connects TRBV27 to TRBJ2-2; D gene ambiguous. CDR1 and CDR2 (germline): MNHEY, SMNVEV (reference sequence). Trimming removed 5 bases at V and 4 bases at J, with 11 bases between. This CDR3 has 14 residues. The CDR3 bases are TGTGCCAGCAGTAAAGGCTGGGCCACCGGGGAGCTGTTTTTT. Translation: CASSKGWATGELFF.

The V and J genes are TRBV7-9 and TRBJ2-7; TRBD1 might be the D (6 bases). Germline V gene data show CDR1 as SEHNR and CDR2 as FQNEAQ (reference sequence). V shed 3 bases and J shed 4 bases, with 10 bases lying between them. The CDR3 spans 13 residues. The chain's CDR3 is CASSLYTGYEQYF. The CDR3 DNA reads as TGTGCCAGCAGCTTGTATACAGGGTACGAGCAGTACTTC. The full variable domain, completed using reference TRBV7-9 and TRBJ2-7, is DTGVSQNPRHKITKRGQNVTFRCDPISEHNRLYWYRQTLGQGPEFLTYFQNEAQLEKSRLLSDRFSAERPKGSFSTLEIQRTEQGDSAMYLCASSLYTGYEQYFGPGTRLTVT.

CDR3 DNA: TGTGCCAGCAGTGAAGAGGATCATCAGCCCCAGCATTTT. Translated, it gives CASSEEDHQPQHF. V is TRBV2 and J is TRBJ1-5; D uncertain. Germline-derived CDR1 and CDR2 are SNHLY and FYNNEI. With 1 base removed from V and 5 bases from J, the gap between germline ends came to 6 bases. CDR3 length: 13 residues.

This chain uses TRBV27 with TRBJ2-2; 7 bases are a match to TRBD2. Germline V CDR1 and CDR2: MNHEY, SMNVEV (reference sequence). J was trimmed by 5 bases and V by 1 base; bases with no gene match: 1. The CDR3 consists of 14 residues. The CDR3 region is CASSLLGGTGELFF. As DNA, the CDR3 is TGTGCCAGCAGTTTATTGGGGGGGACCGGGGAGCTGTTTTTT.

The rearrangement links TRBV10-1 to TRBJ2-7, with TRBD2 matching 11 bases. The CDR3 is made up of 15 amino acids. Trimming took 6 bases from V and 4 from J; bases not matched to a gene: 8. Germline CDR1 and CDR2: WNHNN and SYGVQD (reference sequence). The CDR3 bases are TGCGCCAGCAGCAGACTAGCGGGAAATAGGTACGAGCAGTACTTC. It codes for CASSRLAGNRYEQYF.

V usage is TRBV19 and J usage is TRBJ2-5; D not resolved. Per the germline V gene, CDR1 is LNHDA and CDR2 is SQIVND (reference sequence). The CDR3 consists of 13 residues. V lost 6 bases and J lost 3, with 11 bases in between. CDR3 sequence (DNA): TGTGCCAGTAGCCCCGTACATGAAGAGACCCAGTACTTC. It specifies CASSPVHEETQYF.

The chain carries TRBV6-1 and TRBJ1-5, with a possible D match to TRBD1 (6 bases). From germline, CDR1 is MNHNS and CDR2 SASEGT. Trimming pared 5 bases from V and 7 bases from J, leaving 18 bases between. The CDR3 consists of 15 residues. The DNA for the CDR3 is TGTGCCAGCAGTACTCAAACACAGGGAGGGCAGCCCCAGCATTTT. It encodes CASSTQTQGGQPQHF.

The chain recombines TRBV7-8 with TRBJ1-2; a possible D gene is TRBD1 (5 bases). Trimming shortened V by 2 bases and J by 1 base, and 11 bases separated the two germline ends. Germline CDR1 reads SGHVS; CDR2 reads FQNEAQ. The CDR3 extends over 15 amino acids. Written as DNA, the CDR3 is TGTGCCAGCAGCTTATCGGGGGGAAATAACTATGGCTACACCTTC. Protein: CASSLSGGNNYGYTF.

As to this clone: The limits of the CDR3 on the DNA are not certain, so only TCRdb's listed CDR3 is given. The rearrangement joins TRBV9 to TRBJ1-2; the table's TRBD1 call for D was not verified on the DNA. The CDR3 spans 12 residues, counting both ends. Germline CDR1 and CDR2: SGDLS and YYNGEE. CDR3 region: CASSVVGRGITF.

The genes are TRBV5-1 and TRBJ2-7, with 12 bases aligning to TRBD1. This CDR3 region has 14 residues. With V trimmed by 0 bases and J by 5 bases, 0 bases remained unmatched. Germline V CDR1 and CDR2: SGHRS, YFSETQ. CDR3: CASSLGDRGHEQYF. The CDR3 DNA sequence: TGCGCCAGCAGCTTGGGGGACAGGGGGCACGAGCAGTACTTC.

This clone was observed once. The chain links TRBV15 to TRBJ1-4, with D possibly being TRBD1 (5 bases). The CDR3 is 16 residues long. From germline, CDR1 is LNHNV and CDR2 YYDKDF (reference sequence). The germline V and J ends were trimmed by 3 bases and 7 bases, with 18 bases remaining between them. The CDR3 region has the DNA TGTGCCACCAGCAGCTGGGACGTTTATAAGGTTGAAAAACTGTTTTTT. Amino acids: CATSSWDVYKVEKLFF. The whole variable domain, remainder taken from reference TRBV15 and TRBJ1-4, is DAMVIQNPRYQVTQFGKPVTLSCSQTLNHNVMYWYQQKSSQAPKLLFHYYDKDFNNEADTPDNFQSRRPNTSFCFLDIRSPGLGDTAMYLCATSSWDVYKVEKLFFGSGTQLSVL.

The chain links TRBV7-2 to TRBJ2-2, with 7 bases matching TRBD2. This CDR3 is 16 amino acids long. J was trimmed by 1 base and V by 1 base; bases with no gene match: 3. Germline lookup yields CDR1 SGHTA and CDR2 FQGNSA. CDR3: CASSLVSGGNTGELFF. The CDR3 DNA sequence: TGTGCCAGCAGCTTAGTGTCGGGAGGGAACACCGGGGAGCTGTTTTTT.

The V and J genes are TRBV7-2 and TRBJ2-3; weak D call: TRBD2 (5 bases). In germline, CDR1 is SGHTA, CDR2 FQGNSA. The CDR3 has 16 amino acids. V was trimmed by 1 base and J by 4 bases, leaving 15 bases between them. The DNA for the CDR3 is TGTGCCAGCAGCTTAGTCGCGAGGGTTGGCGCAGATACGCAGTATTTT. Encoded protein: CASSLVARVGADTQYF.

The V call is TRBV6-1, the J call TRBJ2-7; 7 bases fit TRBD1. With 1 base clipped from V and 7 bases from J, the junction kept 7 bases outside the gene matches. Germline V gene data show CDR1 as MNHNS and CDR2 as SASEGT. The CDR3 loop spans 14 amino acids. The CDR3 DNA sequence: TGTGCCAGCAGTGAAGGAGGACAGGCTTGGGAGCAGTACTTC. It codes for CASSEGGQAWEQYF.

The gene calls are TRBV6-4 and TRBJ2-1, with D possibly matching TRBD2 (6 bases). V gave up 3 bases and J gave up 7 bases, with 16 bases separating them. This CDR3 is built from 15 residues. Germline V lookup: CDR1 MRHNA, CDR2 SNTAGT. As DNA, the CDR3 is TGTGCCAGCAGTGAAGGGACTGGGGGAATGAATGAGCAGTTCTTC. Residues: CASSEGTGGMNEQFF.

The V and J genes are TRBV6-6 and TRBJ2-1, with TRBD1 matching over 8 bases. The length of the CDR3 is 16 residues. Trimming took 4 bases from V and 3 from J; bases not matched to a gene: 8. CDR1 is MNHNY, CDR2 SVGAGI, per germline (reference sequence). CDR3 in DNA: TGTGCCAGCAGTTTCCCGGACAGGGTGGACTACAATGAGCAGTTCTTC. As protein: CASSFPDRVDYNEQFF.

V gene TRBV5-4 combines with J gene TRBJ2-6, with a tentative D call TRBD2 (5 bases). Trimming removed 3 bases from V and 2 bases from J, with 12 bases in between. Per the germline V gene, CDR1 is SGHNT and CDR2 is YYREEE (reference sequence). CDR3 length: 16 residues. For the CDR3, the DNA is TGTGCCAGCAGCTCCCCGGGAACCCCTGGGGCCAACGTCCTGACTTTC. This gives the protein CASSSPGTPGANVLTF.

This chain's CDR3 is CASSVSAGPEETQYF. The DNA of the CDR3 is TGTGCCAGCAGCGTATCTGCAGGGCCAGAAGAGACCCAGTACTTC. The chain has TRBV9 and TRBJ2-5; TRBD1 might be the D (5 bases). Between the trimmed V and J ends, which lost 1 base and 3 bases, there was a span of 13 bases. Germline-derived CDR1 and CDR2 are SGDLS and YYNGEE. The CDR3 covers 15 residues.

The CDR3 DNA is TGTGCCAGCAGCCGCGCCACCGGCGCCGAACAGGGGGCGGAGGAGCAGTACTTC. Translating it yields CASSRATGAEQGAEEQYF. V gene TRBV12-1 combines with J gene TRBJ2-7; the table gives TRBD1 as D, unverified against the DNA. TRBV12-1 constitutes a pseudogene. The CDR3 runs to 18 residues.

V and J are TRBV4-1 and TRBJ1-5; D is unclear. V dropped 3 bases and J dropped 4 bases, with 13 bases sitting between them. The CDR3 covers 15 residues. The germline V gene has CDR1 MGHRA and CDR2 YSYEKL. For the CDR3, the DNA is TGCGCCAGCAGCCAGAGAGGCCTGGGAAATCAGCCCCAGCATTTT. This sequence encodes CASSQRGLGNQPQHF.

The CDR3 here is CASSPRGDSEQYF. The CDR3 nucleotides read TGTGCCAGCAGCCCCCGAGGGGATAGCGAGCAGTACTTC. The chain is built from TRBV6-5 and TRBJ2-7, with D perhaps matching TRBD1 or TRBD2 (5 bases each). In germline, CDR1 is MNHEY, CDR2 SVGAGI. The CDR3 is made up of 13 amino acids. Between the trimmed V and J ends, which lost 6 bases and 6 bases, there was a span of 15 bases.

V gene TRBV2 combines with J gene TRBJ2-7; D possibly matches TRBD1 or TRBD2 (5 bases each). Trimming shortened V by 6 bases and J by 8 bases, and 23 bases separated the two germline ends. CDR3 size: 15 residues. Germline CDR1 SNHLY, CDR2 FYNNEI. CDR3 DNA: TGTGCCAGCAGGAACGCCTCCGGGACGCAAGGGAAGCAGTACTTC. It codes for CASRNASGTQGKQYF.

This rearrangement joins TRBV28 to TRBJ2-1, with D unclear. V was shortened by 3 bases and J by 3 bases, with 12 bases between the two germline ends. CDR1 and CDR2 from the germline V gene are MDHEN and SYDVKM. The CDR3 is 15 amino acids. This CDR3 is CASSFKPRGYNEQFF. CDR3 nucleotides: TGTGCCAGCAGTTTTAAGCCCCGAGGCTACAATGAGCAGTTCTTC.

This rearrangement joins TRBV19 to TRBJ1-5; D ambiguous. Germline values: CDR1 LNHDA, CDR2 SQIVND (reference sequence). The CDR3 extends over 14 amino acids. Trimming shortened V by 1 base and J by 0 bases, and 4 bases separated the two germline ends. The DNA of the CDR3 is TGTGCCAGTAGTATAGGGAGTAGCAATCAGCCCCAGCATTTT. Translating it yields CASSIGSSNQPQHF. The full variable domain, rest sourced from reference TRBV19 and TRBJ1-5, is DGGITQSPKYLFRKEGQNVTLSCEQNLNHDAMYWYRQDPGQGLRLIYYSQIVNDFQKGDIAEGYSVSREKKESFPLTVTSAQKNPTAFYLCASSIGSSNQPQHFGDGTRLSIL.

J is TRBJ2-7 and V is TRBV5-6; possible D gene TRBD1, 7 bases. Germline CDR1 SGHDT, CDR2 YYEEEE. This CDR3 is built from 14 residues. Trimming removed 4 bases from V and 0 bases from J, with 11 bases in between. CDR3 protein: CASSRRGDSYEQYF. CDR3 nucleotides: TGTGCCAGCAGCCGCAGGGGGGACTCCTACGAGCAGTACTTC.